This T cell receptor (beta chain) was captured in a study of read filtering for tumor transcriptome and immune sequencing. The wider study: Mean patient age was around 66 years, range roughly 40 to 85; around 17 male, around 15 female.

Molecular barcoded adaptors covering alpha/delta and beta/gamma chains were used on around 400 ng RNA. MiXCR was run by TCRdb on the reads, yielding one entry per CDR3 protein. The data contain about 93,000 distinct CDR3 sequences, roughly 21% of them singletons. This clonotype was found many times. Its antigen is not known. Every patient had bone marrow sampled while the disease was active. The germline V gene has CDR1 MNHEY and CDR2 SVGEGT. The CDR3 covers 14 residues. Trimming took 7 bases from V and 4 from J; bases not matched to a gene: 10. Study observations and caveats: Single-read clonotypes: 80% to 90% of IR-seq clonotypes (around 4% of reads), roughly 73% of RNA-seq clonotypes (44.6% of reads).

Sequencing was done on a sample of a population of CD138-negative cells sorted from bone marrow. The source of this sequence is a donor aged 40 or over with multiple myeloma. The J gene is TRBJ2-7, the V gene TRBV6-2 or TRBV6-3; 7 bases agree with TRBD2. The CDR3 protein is CASNRGTKGYEQYF. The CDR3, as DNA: TGTGCCAGCAACCGCGGGACTAAAGGGTACGAGCAGTACTTC.